These T cell receptor beta chains were read from a single sample in a study of T cell responses to AZD1222 COVID-19 vaccine. Using immunoSEQ multiplex PCR, the repertoire was profiled, and TCRdb retains in-frame clones only, with some absent. The sample includes more than 100,000 clones, about 90% of them seen just once. This specimen was peripheral blood, taken 28 days after the second AZD1222 dose. The receptors were sampled from an adult who received the AZD1222 COVID-19 vaccine. The conserved cysteine and the conserved F or W are not part of the CDR3 here. Fields, in order: clone size, V gene, CDR3 protein. Rows give clone size only sometimes, using once, few, many, or a class for an expanded clone.

. TRBV6-5 ASRIGQGIYGYT
. TRBV28 ASSLPSPGQRGYT
few TRBV18 ASSRQGVTTNEKLF
. TRBV5-3 ARSLSTSGLAKNIQY
. TRBV5-5 ASSLEASGANVLT
. TRBV18 ASSPKPPGSGANVLT
. TRBV2 ASMGGQGSYEQY
. TRBV5-1 ASSTGTAGLEQY
. TRBV14 ASSHTGGGEQY
. TRBV19 ASRGSTGELF
. TRBV12-3/TRBV12-4 ASSPSTDTQY
few TRBV19 ASSGPASLRGNQPQH
. TRBV5-1 ASSLQHPTSGPYNEQF
. TRBV18 ASSPISLYDGGNEQF
once TRBV2 ASSEFGQGRGYT
. TRBV19 ASSIGGGQETQY
. TRBV28 ASSFPGSSYEQY
. TRBV11-1 ASSFDGNTEAF
. TRBV5-1 ASSLVTGLRDTEAF
once TRBV14 ASSQEGLAGAAGETQY
. TRBV14 ASSPGYTGELF
. TRBV29-1 SVEDAMNTEAF
. TRBV7-2 ASSPWGGNTGELF
once TRBV5-4 ASSLAGVNTGELF
once TRBV5-6 ASSRQGARSTEAF
. TRBV2 ASSEFGTGGTEAF
. TRBV6-5 ASFKGPYGYT
. TRBV11-3 ASSLEAGDTQY
. TRBV2 ASSADSNTEAF
. TRBV7-2 ASSPPGLAGELF
. TRBV11-2 ASSLAGEDNEQF
. TRBV28 ASSFHPGSFYGYT
. TRBV3-1/TRBV3-2 ASSPGLNNEQF
. TRBV11-2 ASSFSGTASYEQY
. TRBV27 ASSPLAGGSNNEQF
. TRBV15 ATSSLAGKYEQY
. TRBV14 ASSQYREDEQF
. TRBV2 ASRAGVGKDTQY
. TRBV7-8 ASSLNRGTRSGNTIY
. TRBV9 AARRVEDTEAF
. TRBV2 ASSDRSGTMNQPQH
. TRBV12-3/TRBV12-4 ASRTGISYEQY
. TRBV5-1 ASSLDRTSDEQY
. TRBV28 ASSLTVKQYEQY
once TRBV19 ASSILASLNTEAF
. TRBV7-7 ASSLATVGAGELF
. TRBV3-1/TRBV3-2 ASSDRGKNIQY
once TRBV5-5 ASSTQTASSYNEQF
. TRBV5-4 ASNPEPISGGYT
. TRBV4-1 ASSQVSGNYGYT
. TRBV2 ASSEASRDPSYEQY
. TRBV15 ATSTRWSGRDRQPQH
. TRBV18 ASSPPTDTQY
few TRBV5-1 ASSLAGGGGYT
. TRBV3-1/TRBV3-2 ASSQDSYETEIREQY
. TRBV27 ASSFGQGGSPLH
. TRBV11-2 ASTQSGTTVDYGYT
. TRBV5-1 ASSLGTQAGANVLT